One sample yielded the 27 T cell receptor beta chains listed below, sequenced in a study of shared T cell receptors in the human thymus. Data came from immunoSEQ multiplex PCR; TCRdb stores just in-frame clones and leaves some out. The table records around 340,000 clones, over 90% of them present only once. The sample consisted of thymocytes. These receptors all stem from a human donor.

This clone was seen once. The DNA for the CDR3 is TGTGCCAGTAGTGTTACTAGCGGCCACCCCAATGAGCAGTTCTTC. Its translation: CASSVTSGHPNEQFF. The chain combines TRBV19 with TRBJ2-1; 8 positions agree with TRBD2. Looked up from germline, CDR1 is LNHDA and CDR2 is SQIVND (reference sequence). V lost 5 bases and J lost 6; bases outside the gene matches: 9. The CDR3 is 15 amino acids. The complete variable domain, with remaining parts taken from reference TRBV19 and TRBJ2-1, reads DGGITQSPKYLFRKEGQNVTLSCEQNLNHDAMYWYRQDPGQGLRLIYYSQIVNDFQKGDIAEGYSVSREKKESFPLTVTSAQKNPTAFYLCASSVTSGHPNEQFFGPGTRLTVL.

The chain is built from TRBV5-1 and TRBJ2-3, with 7 bases lining up with TRBD2. With 4 bases clipped from V and 5 bases from J, the junction kept 16 bases outside the gene matches. Per germline, CDR1 SGHRS and CDR2 YFSETQ. CDR3 length equals 17 residues. The CDR3 loop is CASSVRSGAGWKDTQYF. The CDR3, as DNA: TGCGCCAGCAGCGTCCGTAGTGGAGCGGGATGGAAAGATACGCAGTATTTT.

The rearrangement uses TRBV6-1 and TRBJ1-2; D remains ambiguous. V lost 4 bases and J lost 2, with 8 bases in between. CDR3 length equals 13 residues. Germline lookup yields CDR1 MNHNS and CDR2 SASEGT. The CDR3: CASSVRSNYGYTF. CDR3 bases: TGTGCCAGCAGTGTGAGGAGCAACTATGGCTACACCTTC.

The gene calls are TRBV10-3 and TRBJ2-6; D unclear. The CDR3 has 13 residues. The V gene's germline CDR1 is ENHRY and CDR2 SYGVKD. Trimming left V 10 bases short and J 0 bases short, with 7 bases between. The CDR3 protein is CASRSSGANVLTF. CDR3 nucleotides: TGTGCCAGCCGGAGCTCTGGGGCCAACGTCCTGACTTTC.

The CDR3 protein is CASSLGAKSSGNTIYF. CDR3 nucleotide sequence: TGTGCCAGCAGTCTAGGGGCTAAGAGCTCTGGAAACACCATATATTTT. The gene calls are TRBV11-3 and TRBJ1-3; possibly TRBD1 for D (5 bases). Germline CDR1 SGHNT, CDR2 YENEEA. Between the trimmed V and J ends, which lost 6 bases and 0 bases, there was a span of 15 bases. The CDR3 totals 16 residues. Together with reference TRBV11-3 and TRBJ1-3, the CDR3 gives the full variable domain: EAGVVQSPRYKIIEKKQPVAFWCNPISGHNTLYWYLQNLGQGPELLIRYENEEAVDDSQLPKDRFSAERLKGVDSTLKIQPAELGDSAVYLCASSLGAKSSGNTIYFGEGSWLTVV.

CDR3 protein: CSVEGTGGHTEAFF. CDR3 in DNA: TGCAGCGTTGAAGGGACGGGGGGACACACTGAAGCTTTCTTT. This chain joins TRBV29-1 and TRBJ1-1, with D perhaps TRBD1 (5 bases). CDR3 length: 14 residues. V dropped 1 base and J dropped 3 bases, with 12 bases sitting between them. Per germline, CDR1 SQVTM and CDR2 ANQGSEA.

V usage is TRBV13 and J usage is TRBJ1-2, with 7 bases fitting TRBD1. The CDR3 spans 16 residues. Trimming cost V 5 bases and J 3 bases; bases outside gene matches: 12. Germline lookup yields CDR1 PRHDT and CDR2 FYEKMQ (reference sequence). CDR3 DNA: TGTGCCAGCAGCCCCCCCAACGACAGGGTCGACTATGGCTACACCTTC. Amino acid sequence: CASSPPNDRVDYGYTF.

This clone has only one observation. This chain uses TRBV14 with TRBJ2-5, with 9 positions matching TRBD2. Germline CDR1 reads SGHDN; CDR2 reads FVKESK. V was pared by 5 bases and J by 0 bases, with 10 bases of the junction left unmatched. The CDR3 length is 17 residues. This CDR3 is CASSYRRLAENQETQYF. For the CDR3, the DNA is TGTGCCAGCAGCTACCGCCGACTAGCGGAGAACCAAGAGACCCAGTACTTC.

For the CDR3, the DNA is TGTGCCAGCAGCCTACGACAGGGGGAAGGCAATCAGCCCCAGCATTTT. Encoded protein: CASSLRQGEGNQPQHF. The gene calls are TRBV7-7 and TRBJ1-5; 9 nucleotides agree with TRBD1. V lost 5 bases, J lost 2 bases, and 7 bases stayed unmatched. The CDR3 is 16 amino acids. In germline, CDR1 is SSHAT, CDR2 FNYEAQ (reference sequence).

The V and J genes are TRBV11-2 and TRBJ2-3; 8 bases align to TRBD2. With 1 base clipped from V and 2 bases from J, the junction kept 5 bases outside the gene matches. This CDR3 has 16 amino acids. In germline, CDR1 is SGHAT, CDR2 FQNNGV. CDR3 in amino acids: CASSLAGGGYTDTQYF. The CDR3 DNA sequence: TGTGCCAGCAGCTTAGCCGGGGGGGGCTACACAGATACGCAGTATTTT. Based on the CDR3 plus reference TRBV11-2 and TRBJ2-3, the full variable domain is EAGVAQSPRYKIIEKRQSVAFWCNPISGHATLYWYQQILGQGPKLLIQFQNNGVVDDSQLPKDRFSAERLKGVDSTLKIQPAKLEDSAVYLCASSLAGGGYTDTQYFGPGTRLTVL.

The J gene is TRBJ2-1, the V gene TRBV5-1, with 8 bases aligning to TRBD2. Germline CDR1 SGHRS, CDR2 YFSETQ. Trimming at V came to 7 bases and at J to 10 bases, leaving 13 bases not matched to a gene. The CDR3 spans 14 residues. CDR3 nucleotide sequence: TGCGCCAGCGGCGAGGCGGGAGGCCCTAAGGAGCAGTTCTTC. It is translated as CASGEAGGPKEQFF.

The chain joins TRBV6-9 to TRBJ2-7, with D perhaps being TRBD1 or TRBD2 (5 bases each). With 7 bases removed from V and 1 base from J, the gap between germline ends came to 20 bases. Germline CDR1 is MNHGY and CDR2 is SVAAGI. The CDR3 has 16 residues. The CDR3 DNA reads TGTGCCAGCACCCCAGGCCGGGGCTTCGTGTCCTACGAGCAGTACTTC. Protein sequence: CASTPGRGFVSYEQYF.

This clone was seen more than once but under ten times. The rearrangement uses TRBV28 and TRBJ2-7, with D perhaps TRBD1 or TRBD2 (5 bases each). Germline V gives CDR1 MDHEN, CDR2 SYDVKM. V was pared by 3 bases and J by 4 bases, with 16 bases between. CDR3 length: 15 residues. As DNA, the CDR3 is TGTGCCAGCAGTTTGGGGAGTGAGGGGTCATACGAGCAGTACTTC. The encoded protein is CASSLGSEGSYEQYF.

CDR3 bases: TGTGCCAGTAGCTATTTCCTGGACAAACAGCCCCAGCATTTT. Protein sequence: CASSYFLDKQPQHF. V usage is TRBV19 and J usage is TRBJ1-5, with a tentative D call TRBD1 (5 bases). CDR3 length equals 14 residues. Germline V lookup: CDR1 LNHDA, CDR2 SQIVND (reference sequence). With 6 bases removed from V and 7 bases from J, the gap between germline ends came to 16 bases.

The CDR3 nucleotides read TGTGCCAGCAGCTTTGGAGGGGTCGGGACCCAGTACTTC. Its protein product is CASSFGGVGTQYF. This chain joins TRBV7-2 and TRBJ2-5; D perhaps matches TRBD2 (6 bases). Trimming cost V 3 bases and J 7 bases, with 12 bases left between them. In germline, CDR1 is SGHTA, CDR2 FQGNSA. The CDR3 extends over 13 amino acids. Variable domain in full (rest from reference TRBV7-2 and TRBJ2-5): GAGVSQSPSNKVTEKGKDVELRCDPISGHTALYWYRQSLGQGLEFLIYFQGNSAPDKSGLPSDRFSAERTGGSVSTLTIQRTQQEDSAVYLCASSFGGVGTQYFGPGTRLLVL.

This clone came up once. This chain connects TRBV28 to TRBJ1-2; 8 positions agree with TRBD1. CDR3 length: 14 amino acids. Germline V gives CDR1 MDHEN, CDR2 SYDVKM. J was trimmed by 3 bases and V by 6 bases; bases with no gene match: 6. The CDR3 loop reads CASSLDRGDYGYTF. For the CDR3, the DNA is TGTGCCAGCAGCCTTGACAGGGGAGACTATGGCTACACCTTC.

This clone was observed a single time. The V and J genes are TRBV4-2 and TRBJ2-3; D is perhaps TRBD2 (6 bases). The V gene's germline CDR1 is LGHNA and CDR2 YNFKEQ. CDR3 size: 15 residues. V lost 2 bases and J 0 bases, leaving 9 bases between the germline ends. For the CDR3, the DNA is TGTGCCAGCAGCCAAACGGGAGTAAGCACAGATACGCAGTATTTT. It codes for CASSQTGVSTDTQYF.

This clone came up once. A read error may produce the germline difference seen at one junction end. V and J are TRBV23-1 and TRBJ1-2, with 7 bases lining up with TRBD1. TRBV23-1 is sorted into the ORF group, with uncertain function. This CDR3 spans 15 amino acids. CDR3 loop: CASRQSQGILYGYTF. The CDR3 DNA reads TGCGCCAGCAGACAATCACAGGGGATCTTGTATGGCTACACCTTC.

The chain has TRBV7-6 and TRBJ1-2; a weak D match, TRBD1 (5 bases). V gave up 5 bases and J gave up 0 bases, with 13 bases separating them. There are 15 residues in the CDR3. Germline-derived CDR1 and CDR2 are SGHVS and FNYEAQ. The DNA for the CDR3 is TGTGCCAGCAGCCAGGGCTTCCGATCTAACTATGGCTACACCTTC. Protein: CASSQGFRSNYGYTF.

The chain recombines TRBV28 with TRBJ2-2, with 10 bases aligning to TRBD1. CDR1 MDHEN and CDR2 SYDVKM come from the germline V gene. J gave up 5 bases and V 8 bases, and 2 bases lay outside the gene matches. The CDR3 has 13 amino acids. CDR3 in DNA: TGTGCCAGCCGGACAGGGGGAACCGGGGAGCTGTTTTTT. Amino acids: CASRTGGTGELFF. Looking up the rest from reference TRBV28 and TRBJ2-2 gives the full variable domain: DVKVTQSSRYLVKRTGEKVFLECVQDMDHENMFWYRQDPGLGLRLIYFSYDVKMKEKGDIPEGYSVSREKKERFSLILESASTNQTSMYLCASRTGGTGELFFGEGSRLTVL.

There are a few counts of this clone. The CDR3 nucleotides read TGTGCCAGCAGCCAGGACAGTCGGACTGAAGCTTTCTTT. Encoded protein: CASSQDSRTEAFF. The J gene is TRBJ1-1, the V gene TRBV6-5; possibly TRBD1 for D (6 bases). V gave up 6 bases and J gave up 5 bases, with 13 bases separating them. The CDR3 consists of 13 residues. Germline loops: CDR1 MNHEY, CDR2 SVGAGI.

This CDR3 reads CASSQDPSGLPYNEQFF. The CDR3 DNA reads as TGTGCCAGCAGCCAAGATCCCTCGGGACTACCCTACAATGAGCAGTTCTTC. The chain carries TRBV4-2 and TRBJ2-1; 7 nucleotides match TRBD2. The CDR3 is 17 amino acids. J lost 2 bases, V lost 0 bases, and 7 bases had no gene match. Germline V gene lookup returns CDR1 LGHNA and CDR2 YNFKEQ.

The chain joins TRBV5-6 to TRBJ2-1; TRBD2 matches at 10 bases. Looked up from germline, CDR1 is SGHDT and CDR2 is YYEEEE. V lost 4 bases and J lost 6; bases outside the gene matches: 7. CDR3 size: 15 residues. The CDR3 loop reads CASSHSGRAGNEQFF. In nucleotides, the CDR3 is TGTGCCAGCAGCCACAGCGGGAGGGCGGGCAATGAGCAGTTCTTC.

The rearrangement joins TRBV28 to TRBJ2-1, with TRBD2 matching over 8 bases. The CDR3 length is 16 residues. Unmatched junction bases numbered 8, after V lost 3 bases and J lost 4 bases. Germline V gene data show CDR1 as MDHEN and CDR2 as SYDVKM. CDR3 loop: CASSFHGTSGYNEQFF. The CDR3 coding sequence is TGTGCCAGCAGTTTCCACGGGACTAGTGGGTACAATGAGCAGTTCTTC.

The V gene is TRBV28, the J gene TRBJ1-5; 7 bases align to TRBD1. Germline CDR1 and CDR2: MDHEN and SYDVKM. V was pared by 10 bases and J by 7 bases, with 34 bases of the junction left unmatched. The CDR3 has 21 amino acids. The CDR3 DNA reads TGTGCCAACGCTATGCTTTGGGACAGAGGCTTCACCCGGTGGGGGTGGCAGCCCCAGCATTTT. This encodes CANAMLWDRGFTRWGWQPQHF.

The V call is TRBV2, the J call TRBJ2-1; 12 bases are shared with TRBD2. Germline assignment: CDR1 SNHLY and CDR2 FYNNEI. The trim removed 5 bases at V and 5 bases at J, leaving 10 bases unmatched. This CDR3 spans 17 amino acids. The CDR3 is CASSPPGLAGTNNEQFF. CDR3 nucleotides: TGTGCCAGCAGTCCTCCCGGACTAGCGGGGACCAACAATGAGCAGTTCTTC.

The chain couples TRBV30 to TRBJ2-7; D gene ambiguous. The CDR3 spans 12 residues. Germline lookup yields CDR1 GTSNPN and CDR2 SVGIG (reference sequence). V gave up 3 bases and J gave up 5 bases, with 11 bases separating them. The CDR3 DNA is TGTGCCTGGAGGCGGCGAAGAGACGAGCAGTACTTC. Its translation: CAWRRRRDEQYF.